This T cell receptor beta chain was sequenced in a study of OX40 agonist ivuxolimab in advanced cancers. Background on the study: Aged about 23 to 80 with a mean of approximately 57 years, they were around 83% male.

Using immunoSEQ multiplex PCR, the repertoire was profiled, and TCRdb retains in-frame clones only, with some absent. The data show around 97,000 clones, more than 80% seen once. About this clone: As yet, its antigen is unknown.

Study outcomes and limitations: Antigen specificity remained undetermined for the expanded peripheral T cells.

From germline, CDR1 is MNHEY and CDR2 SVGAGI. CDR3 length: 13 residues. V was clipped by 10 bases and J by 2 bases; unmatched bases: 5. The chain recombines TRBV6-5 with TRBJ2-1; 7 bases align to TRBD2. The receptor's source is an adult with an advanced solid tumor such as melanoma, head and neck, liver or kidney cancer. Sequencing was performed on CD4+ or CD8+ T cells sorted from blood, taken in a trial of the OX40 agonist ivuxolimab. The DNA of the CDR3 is TGTGCCACACGGGACTACACCTACAATGAGCAGTTCTTC. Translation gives CATRDYTYNEQFF.